A single sample gave rise to the 25 T cell receptor beta chains below, sequenced in a study of blood T cells in healthy people across ages. A sample-barcoded 5' primer and a J-beta primer mix were used in a second PCR of roughly 6 to 11 cycles. From the 5' RACE reads, TCRdb called clonotypes with MiXCR, one entry per CDR3 protein. The sample carries 700,000 or so distinct CDR3 sequences, about a fifth recorded once. The source material was blood. The receptors originated from a man aged 65 to 85 in good health.

The rearrangement links TRBV7-9 to TRBJ2-1, with D uncertain. CDR1 and CDR2 from the germline V gene are SEHNR and FQNEAQ (reference sequence). This CDR3 spans 15 amino acids. Trimming pared 2 bases from V and 0 bases from J, leaving 8 bases between. The CDR3 loop is CASSLFRSSYNEQFF. CDR3 DNA sequence: TGTGCCAGCAGCTTATTCCGTAGCTCCTACAATGAGCAGTTCTTC.

The chain combines TRBV5-1 with TRBJ1-2, with 9 nucleotides matching TRBD1. Germline values: CDR1 SGHRS, CDR2 YFSETQ. V shed 3 bases, J shed 7 bases, and the junction held 7 bases outside the gene matches. CDR3 length equals 14 residues. In DNA, the CDR3 is TGCGCCAGCAGCTCCCGGGACAGGGTTGTTGGCTACACCTTC. Amino acids: CASSSRDRVVGYTF.

This clonotype turned up a few times. The J gene is TRBJ1-6, the V gene TRBV29-1; the D gene is possibly TRBD1 (5 bases). V lost 4 bases and J 7 bases, leaving 11 bases between the germline ends. This CDR3 spans 13 amino acids. Germline V CDR1 and CDR2: SQVTM, ANQGSEA. CDR3 region: CSVAKGTNSPLHF. The CDR3 DNA reads TGCAGCGTTGCTAAGGGGACGAATTCACCCCTCCACTTT.

There are a few counts of this clonotype. V and J are TRBV29-1 and TRBJ1-2; TRBD1 aligns across 10 bases. CDR3 length: 13 residues. Trimming removed 6 bases from V and 4 bases from J; junction bases left unmatched: 5. Per the germline V gene, CDR1 is SQVTM and CDR2 is ANQGSEA. CDR3 sequence: CSVATGGSYGYTF. CDR3 bases: TGCAGCGTCGCGACAGGGGGCTCCTATGGCTACACCTTC. Complete variable domain (other parts from reference TRBV29-1 and TRBJ1-2): SAVISQKPSRDICQRGTSLTIQCQVDSQVTMMFWYRQQPGQSLTLIATANQGSEATYESGFVIDKFPISRPNLTFSTLTVSNMSPEDSSIYLCSVATGGSYGYTFGSGTRLTVV.

This chain joins TRBV5-1 and TRBJ2-3; D is undetermined. V was cut by 4 bases and J by 3 bases, with 18 bases left in between. CDR1 and CDR2 from the germline V gene are SGHRS and YFSETQ. The CDR3 is made up of 16 amino acids. CDR3 DNA sequence: TGCGCCAGCAGCCCTGGACGGTCAGAAGGGACAGATACGCAGTATTTT. Translation gives CASSPGRSEGTDTQYF.

This clonotype was counted only a few times. This chain uses TRBV28 with TRBJ2-4; D not resolved. The CDR3 has 15 amino acids. Germline V gene lookup returns CDR1 MDHEN and CDR2 SYDVKM. V was trimmed by 7 bases and J by 2 bases, leaving 15 bases between them. The CDR3 region is CASMEIIVSKNIQYF. The CDR3 DNA sequence: TGTGCCAGCATGGAGATAATAGTCTCCAAAAACATTCAGTACTTC.

The V and J genes are TRBV5-1 and TRBJ2-5, with D hard to call. Germline CDR1 and CDR2: SGHRS and YFSETQ. This CDR3 region has 14 residues. Trimming stripped 0 bases from V and 2 bases from J, with 8 bases between. The CDR3 DNA reads TGCGCCAGCAGCTTGGGCTACCCACAAGAGACCCAGTACTTC. It yields the protein CASSLGYPQETQYF.

This chain joins TRBV18 and TRBJ2-3; D is uncertain. This CDR3 has 15 residues. Trimming left V 2 bases short and J 2 bases short, with 11 bases between. Germline CDR1 is KGHSH and CDR2 is LQKENI. The CDR3 sequence: CASSPRQVNTDTQYF. CDR3 nucleotide sequence: TGTGCCAGCTCACCAAGGCAGGTCAACACAGATACGCAGTATTTT.

This clonotype came up a few times. The chain combines TRBV20-1 with TRBJ1-3; no clear D. V dropped 4 bases and J dropped 1 base, with 8 bases sitting between them. The CDR3 contains 13 residues. Germline V lookup: CDR1 DFQATT, CDR2 SNEGSKA (reference sequence). CDR3 residues: CSAMEGSGNTIYF. CDR3 nucleotide sequence: TGCAGTGCTATGGAAGGGTCTGGAAACACCATATATTTT.

J is TRBJ2-3 and V is TRBV24-1; 10 bases fit TRBD1. CDR3 length: 14 residues. Germline CDR1 reads KGHDR; CDR2 reads SFDVKD. V was clipped by 8 bases and J by 4 bases; unmatched bases: 5. Here the CDR3 reads CATTGTGEADTQYF. CDR3 DNA sequence: TGTGCCACCACCGGGACAGGGGAAGCAGATACGCAGTATTTT.

The genes are TRBV20-1 and TRBJ2-7; possibly TRBD2 for D (5 bases). The CDR3 consists of 14 residues. V was cut by 3 bases and J by 2 bases, with 14 bases left in between. Germline values: CDR1 DFQATT, CDR2 SNEGSKA (reference sequence). In nucleotides, the CDR3 is TGCAGTGCTAGTGCAATGCTGGGAGCCTACGAGCAGTACTTC. This codes for CSASAMLGAYEQYF.

The rearrangement links TRBV29-1 to TRBJ1-1, with 9 bases matching TRBD1. Germline assignment: CDR1 SQVTM and CDR2 ANQGSEA. With 6 bases clipped from V and 7 bases from J, the junction kept 15 bases outside the gene matches. The CDR3 has 15 amino acids. The CDR3 protein is CSVVPRDRDYSEAFF. Written as DNA, the CDR3 is TGCAGCGTCGTCCCCCGGGACAGGGATTATAGTGAAGCTTTCTTT.

This rearrangement joins TRBV6-1 to TRBJ1-5, with a possible D match to TRBD1 (5 bases). Trimming pared 7 bases from V and 4 bases from J, leaving 20 bases between. The CDR3 extends over 16 amino acids. Per the germline V gene, CDR1 is MNHNS and CDR2 is SASEGT. This chain's CDR3 is CASILGGGQGNQPQHF. The CDR3 region has the DNA TGTGCCAGCATCTTGGGTGGAGGACAAGGGAATCAGCCCCAGCATTTT.

This clonotype appeared a few times. V and J are TRBV6-5 and TRBJ2-3, with D hard to call. The germline V and J ends were trimmed by 0 bases and 7 bases, with 17 bases remaining between them. The CDR3 has 16 residues. CDR1 and CDR2 from the germline V gene are MNHEY and SVGAGI. Here the CDR3 DNA reads TGTGCCAGCAGTTACTCGAAACCGATACAGTTTCATACGCAGTATTTT. Its protein is CASSYSKPIQFHTQYF.

This clonotype was detected ten times or more. CDR3 loop: CSARLAANNEQFF. The CDR3 bases are TGCAGTGCCCGACTAGCGGCTAACAATGAGCAGTTCTTC. The V call is TRBV20-1, the J call TRBJ2-1; TRBD2 aligns across 9 bases. The CDR3 length is 13 residues. Germline CDR1 is DFQATT and CDR2 is SNEGSKA (reference sequence). V shed 6 bases and J 5 bases; nucleotides not matched to a gene: 5.

J is TRBJ2-3 and V is TRBV7-9, with D maybe TRBD2 (6 bases). Trimming removed 2 bases from V and 6 bases from J, with 12 bases in between. CDR1 and CDR2 from the germline V gene are SEHNR and FQNEAQ (reference sequence). The CDR3 runs to 14 residues. The CDR3 is CASSLSWGEDTQYF. The CDR3 DNA reads TGTGCCAGCAGCTTAAGCTGGGGGGAGGATACGCAGTATTTT. The whole variable domain, remainder taken from reference TRBV7-9 and TRBJ2-3, is DTGVSQNPRHKITKRGQNVTFRCDPISEHNRLYWYRQTLGQGPEFLTYFQNEAQLEKSRLLSDRFSAERPKGSFSTLEIQRTEQGDSAMYLCASSLSWGEDTQYFGPGTRLTVL.

This clonotype has just a few counts. The chain has TRBV29-1 and TRBJ1-1; D gene uncertain. CDR3 length equals 12 residues. CDR1 SQVTM and CDR2 ANQGSEA come from the germline V gene. V was trimmed by 4 bases and J by 4 bases, leaving 10 bases between them. DNA of the CDR3: TGCAGCGTTGTAGTGTGGGGCACTGAAGCTTTCTTT. The encoded protein is CSVVVWGTEAFF. Supplemented by reference TRBV29-1 and TRBJ1-1, the full variable domain reads SAVISQKPSRDICQRGTSLTIQCQVDSQVTMMFWYRQQPGQSLTLIATANQGSEATYESGFVIDKFPISRPNLTFSTLTVSNMSPEDSSIYLCSVVVWGTEAFFGQGTRLTVV.

This rearrangement joins TRBV12-3 or TRBV12-4 to TRBJ2-7; maybe TRBD1 (5 bases). The J call may not be correct, given that the DNA end is closer to TRBJ2-5. This CDR3 contains 13 residues. CDR3 amino acids: CASRMAGLETQYF. CDR3 bases: TGTGCCAGCAGGATGGCAGGGTTGGAGACCCAGTACTTC.

This clonotype was seen a handful of times. The chain carries TRBV30 and TRBJ2-2, with D maybe TRBD2 (6 bases). Germline lookup yields CDR1 GTSNPN and CDR2 SVGIG (reference sequence). V lost 6 bases and J 3 bases, leaving 8 bases between the germline ends. There are 12 residues in the CDR3. The CDR3 nucleotides read TGTGCCTGCACTAGCTACACCGGGGAGCTGTTTTTT. It yields the protein CACTSYTGELFF. Full variable domain (remainder filled in from reference TRBV30 and TRBJ2-2): SQTIHQWPATLVQPVGSPLSLECTVEGTSNPNLYWYRQAAGRGLQLLFYSVGIGQISSEVPQNLSASRPQDRQFILSSKKLLLSDSGFYLCACTSYTGELFFGEGSRLTVL.

The J gene is TRBJ1-1, the V gene TRBV12-3 or TRBV12-4; a weak D match, TRBD1 (5 bases). The V gene lost 6 bases and the J gene lost 2 bases, with 16 bases spanning the gap. CDR3 length: 15 residues. CDR3 DNA sequence: TGTGCCAGCAGCCCGCAGGGCAACCCCAACACTGAAGCTTTCTTT. This gives the protein CASSPQGNPNTEAFF.

V gene TRBV20-1 combines with J gene TRBJ2-1, with 7 bases that match TRBD1. In germline, CDR1 is DFQATT, CDR2 SNEGSKA (reference sequence). Germline trimming cut 3 bases from V and 5 bases from J; bases unmatched to any gene: 10. The CDR3 contains 15 residues. The CDR3 region has the DNA TGCAGTGCTAGGACGGGACAGCATCTCCACAATGAGCAGTTCTTC. The encoded protein is CSARTGQHLHNEQFF.

The chain employs TRBV29-1 and TRBJ2-5; D is perhaps TRBD2 (6 bases). Matching the DNA end better, TRBJ2-1 makes the J call doubtful. Germline lookup yields CDR1 SQVTM and CDR2 ANQGSEA. This CDR3 contains 13 residues. CDR3 residues: CSVERGVGNEQFF. CDR3 bases: TGCAGCGTTGAACGCGGGGTAGGGAATGAGCAGTTCTTC.

On this clonotype: The junction departs from germline at one end; a sequencing error may be responsible. This chain joins TRBV5-1 and TRBJ1-2; the D gene is possibly TRBD1 (5 bases). CDR1 is SGHRS, CDR2 YFSETQ, per germline. The length of the CDR3 is 14 residues. The CDR3 nucleotides read TGCGCCGGCAGCCCGGACGGGGGAAAATATGGCTACACCTTC. Protein: CAGSPDGGKYGYTF.

This clonotype has a handful of counts. The V call is TRBV29-1, the J call TRBJ2-1; 12 bases align to TRBD2. The ends lost 6 bases at V and 13 bases at J; junction bases unmatched: 10. The CDR3 totals 13 residues. Germline values: CDR1 SQVTM, CDR2 ANQGSEA. CDR3 region: CSVGGASGREQFF. The DNA for the CDR3 is TGCAGCGTGGGGGGGGCTAGCGGGAGGGAACAGTTCTTC.

This clonotype was found a few times. This chain joins TRBV29-1 and TRBJ1-2; the D is unclear. V shed 4 bases and J shed 8 bases, with 14 bases lying between them. Germline assignment: CDR1 SQVTM and CDR2 ANQGSEA. The CDR3 has 12 residues. The CDR3 spells CSVVTPRGGYTF. The CDR3 coding sequence is TGCAGCGTTGTCACGCCTCGGGGAGGCTACACCTTC.